These T cell receptor beta chains were read from a single sample in a study of regulatory T cells in long-lasting Graves disease. TCRdb passed the multiplex PCR reads through MiXCR, listing each CDR3 protein once. This table has about 400,000 distinct CDR3 sequences, 16% appearing once. These data also formed part of another study, on T cells in Graves' hyperthyroidism and ophthalmopathy.

The specimen was peripheral blood mononuclear cells (PBMCs), collected at new diagnosis, from a patient treated with antithyroid drugs. The receptors here all came from a woman between 18 and 29 years old with Graves disease. The CDR3 runs from the conserved cysteine through the conserved F or W. The D gene is left open where the match is weak. Size tells how often a clone was seen (once, few, many) or the class of an expanded clone, and some rows leave it out.

d_call	v_call	j_call	clone_size	cdr3_aa	cdr3_nt
TRBD1	TRBV12-5	TRBJ2-7	many	CASAVGTGTYEQYF	TGTGCTAGTGCCGTCGGGACAGGGACCTACGAGCAGTACTTC
TRBD2	TRBV5-1	TRBJ2-4	.	CASSAGSRTSPSLAKNIQYF	TGCGCCAGCAGCGCGGGGAGTCGGACTAGTCCAAGTCTAGCCAAAAACATTCAGTACTTC
.	TRBV9	TRBJ2-1	.	CASSALGGLYNEQFF	TGTGCCAGCAGCGCCCTTGGGGGACTCTACAATGAGCAGTTCTTC
TRBD2	TRBV20-1	TRBJ2-2	few	CSARRTGGGELFF	TGCAGTGCTCGGAGGACGGGGGGAGGGGAGCTGTTTTTT
.	TRBV19	TRBJ1-5	.	CASSMSSWGNQPQHF	TGTGCCAGTAGTATGTCTTCGTGGGGCAATCAGCCCCAGCATTTT
.	TRBV9	TRBJ1-4	.	CASNSGQATNEKLFF	TGTGCCAGCAACTCCGGGCAGGCAACTAATGAAAAACTGTTTTTT
.	TRBV7-3	TRBJ2-5	.	CASSLMGQGISETQYF	TGTGCCAGCAGCTTAATGGGCCAGGGAATTTCAGAGACCCAGTACTTC
TRBD2	TRBV18	TRBJ2-5	many	CASSPLVTPGGETQYF	TGTGCCAGCTCACCACTTGTGACTCCGGGGGGAGAGACCCAGTACTTC
.	TRBV20-1	TRBJ2-5	.	CSAALGGGETQYF	TGCAGTGCTGCCCTTGGGGGAGGAGAGACCCAGTACTTC
TRBD1	TRBV7-9	TRBJ2-1	.	CASSQDDRGRQFF	TGTGCCAGCAGCCAAGACGACAGGGGAAGACAGTTCTTC
.	TRBV11-2	TRBJ2-5	many	CASSLRTRPGVETQYF	TGTGCCAGCAGCTTACGGACTAGGCCAGGGGTAGAGACCCAGTACTTC
.	TRBV5-1	TRBJ2-1	many	CASSLESSYNEQFF	TGCGCCAGCAGCTTGGAAAGCTCCTACAATGAGCAGTTCTTC
.	TRBV24-1	TRBJ2-1	.	CATSDTGLRQFF	TGTGCCACCAGTGATACAGGGCTTCGGCAGTTCTTC
TRBD2	TRBV10-3	TRBJ2-1	.	CAIRGGGDEQFF	TGTGCCATCCGGGGTGGGGGGGATGAGCAGTTCTTC
.	TRBV29-1	TRBJ1-5	.	CSYGGNNQPQHF	TGCAGCTACGGGGGGAATAATCAGCCCCAGCATTTT
.	TRBV4-2	TRBJ1-1	.	CASSQGDGGNPEAFF	TGTGCCAGCAGCCAAGGGGACGGCGGTAACCCTGAAGCTTTCTTT
.	TRBV12-3/TRBV12-4	TRBJ1-6	.	CASSFGPSGSPLHF	TGTGCCAGCAGTTTCGGGCCATCGGGTTCACCCCTCCACTTT
TRBD1	TRBV27	TRBJ1-5	many	CASSLYRGQNQPQHF	TGTGCCAGCAGTTTGTACAGGGGACAGAATCAGCCCCAGCATTTT
.	TRBV6-1	TRBJ1-5	few	CASSEAWEREPQHF	TGTGCCAGCAGTGAAGCCTGGGAAAGGGAGCCCCAGCATTTT
TRBD2	TRBV7-3	TRBJ2-1	.	CASSLTFASGRNGEQFF	TGTGCCAGCAGCTTAACATTCGCTAGCGGGAGAAATGGCGAGCAGTTCTTC
.	TRBV12-3/TRBV12-4	TRBJ2-1	few	CASSLASDEQFF	TGTGCCAGCAGTTTGGCCTCAGATGAGCAGTTCTTC
.	TRBV29-1	TRBJ1-1	.	CSVDGLGNTEAFF	TGCAGCGTTGACGGGCTAGGTAACACTGAAGCTTTCTTT
.	TRBV2	TRBJ2-5	many	CASSASQGFGETQYF	TGTGCCAGCAGTGCATCCCAGGGTTTCGGAGAGACCCAGTACTTC
.	TRBV6-1	TRBJ2-7	many	CASSEAGANSYEQYF	TGTGCCAGCAGTGAAGCGGGGGCGAACTCCTACGAGCAGTACTTC
.	TRBV28	TRBJ2-3	many	CASSLILKTDTQYF	TGTGCCAGCAGTTTAATCCTTAAGACAGATACGCAGTATTTT
TRBD1	TRBV28	TRBJ1-1	many	CASSLDRGRGYTEAFF	TGTGCCAGCAGTTTAGACAGGGGGCGGGGGTACACTGAAGCTTTCTTT
.	TRBV9	TRBJ2-6	.	CASSPIPGANVLTF	TGTGCCAGCAGCCCGATTCCTGGGGCCAACGTCCTGACTTTC